This paragraph covers one T cell receptor (beta chain) sequence. The antigen is not known. These data originate in a study of cytomegalovirus exposure and HLA in healthy donors. Points from the study as a whole: The study listed some 160 cytomegalovirus-associated TCR beta chains. Testing in vitro showed a few CMV-associated chains specific for CMV antigens.

TCRdb's copy holds only in-frame clones and misses some; the assay was immunoSEQ multiplex PCR. The sample has around 70,000 clones, around 96% seen once. The validation cohort, a group of more than 100 subjects, included the donors and was separate from the roughly 620-subject first cohort. The sequenced sample was PBMCs. The origin of this receptor is a young man in good health and CMV-seronegative.

Here the CDR3 reads CASSLRGVLNSTDTQYF. The CDR3 nucleotides read TGTGCCAGCAGCTTACGGGGGGTGTTAAACAGCACAGATACGCAGTATTTT. The chain carries TRBV7-9 and TRBJ2-3, with 7 bases matching TRBD2. The CDR3 runs to 17 residues. The V and J ends lost 2 bases and 0 bases, in that order; junction bases with no gene match: 8. Germline V CDR1 and CDR2: SEHNR, FQNEAQ (reference sequence).